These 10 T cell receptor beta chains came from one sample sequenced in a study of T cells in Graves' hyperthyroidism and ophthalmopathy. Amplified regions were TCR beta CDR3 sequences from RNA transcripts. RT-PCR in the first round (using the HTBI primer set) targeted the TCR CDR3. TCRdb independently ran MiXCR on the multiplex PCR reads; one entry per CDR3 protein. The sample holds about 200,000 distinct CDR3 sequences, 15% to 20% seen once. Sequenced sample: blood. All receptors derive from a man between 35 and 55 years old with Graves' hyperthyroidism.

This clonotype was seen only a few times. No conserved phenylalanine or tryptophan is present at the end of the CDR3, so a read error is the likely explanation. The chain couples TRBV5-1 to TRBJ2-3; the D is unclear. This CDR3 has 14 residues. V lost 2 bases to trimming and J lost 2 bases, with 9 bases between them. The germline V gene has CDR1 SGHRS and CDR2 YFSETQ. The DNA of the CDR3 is TGCGCCAGCAGCTTCTCCGGGCCCACAGATACGCAGTATTCT. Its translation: CASSFSGPTDTQYS.

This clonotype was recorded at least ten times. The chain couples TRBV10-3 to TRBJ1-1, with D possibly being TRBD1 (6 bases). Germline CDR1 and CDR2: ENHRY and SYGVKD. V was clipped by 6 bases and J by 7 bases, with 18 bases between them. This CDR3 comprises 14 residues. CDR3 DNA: TGTGCCATCAGGAGGGGGGAACCATCTGTTGAAGCTTTCTTT. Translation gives CAIRRGEPSVEAFF.

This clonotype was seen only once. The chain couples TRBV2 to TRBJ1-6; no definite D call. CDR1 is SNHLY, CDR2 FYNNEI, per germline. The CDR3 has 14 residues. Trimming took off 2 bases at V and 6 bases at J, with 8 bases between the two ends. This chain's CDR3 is CASSETGFNSPLHF. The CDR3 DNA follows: TGTGCCAGCAGTGAAACGGGGTTTAATTCACCCCTCCACTTT.

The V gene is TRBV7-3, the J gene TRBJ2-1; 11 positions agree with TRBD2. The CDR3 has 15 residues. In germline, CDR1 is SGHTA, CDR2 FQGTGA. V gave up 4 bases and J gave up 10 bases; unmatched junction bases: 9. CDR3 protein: CASSSLAGGGGEQFF. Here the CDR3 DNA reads TGTGCCAGCAGCTCCCTAGCGGGGGGCGGTGGGGAGCAGTTCTTC.

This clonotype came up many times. The CDR3: CASSQELGPKGGSYNEQFF. In nucleotides, the CDR3 is TGTGCCAGCAGCCAAGAGCTCGGACCCAAAGGGGGCTCCTACAATGAGCAGTTCTTC. The V gene is TRBV3-1, the J gene TRBJ2-1, with D tentatively TRBD1 (6 bases). The CDR3 spans 19 residues. The germline V and J ends were trimmed by 0 bases and 0 bases, with 18 bases remaining between them. Germline CDR1 and CDR2: LGHDT and YNNKEL (reference sequence).

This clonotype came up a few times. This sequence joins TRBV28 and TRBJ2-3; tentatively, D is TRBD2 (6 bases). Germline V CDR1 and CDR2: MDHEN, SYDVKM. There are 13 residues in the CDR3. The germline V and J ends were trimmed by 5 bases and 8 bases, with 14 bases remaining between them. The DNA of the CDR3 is TGTGCCAGCAGTCCCCAGACAGCGGGTACGCAGTATTTT. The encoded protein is CASSPQTAGTQYF.

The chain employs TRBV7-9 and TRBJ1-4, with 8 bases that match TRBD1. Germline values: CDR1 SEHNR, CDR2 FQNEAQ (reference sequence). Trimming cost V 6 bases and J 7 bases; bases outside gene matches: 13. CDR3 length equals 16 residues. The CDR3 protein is CASSTVLGQAGEKLFF. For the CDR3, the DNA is TGTGCCAGCAGTACGGTATTGGGACAGGCGGGTGAAAAACTGTTTTTT.

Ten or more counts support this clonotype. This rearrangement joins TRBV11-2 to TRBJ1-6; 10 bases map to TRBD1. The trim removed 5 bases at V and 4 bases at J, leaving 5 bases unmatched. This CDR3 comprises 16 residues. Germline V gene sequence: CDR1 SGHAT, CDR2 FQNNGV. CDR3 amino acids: CASSPWTGGYNSPLHF. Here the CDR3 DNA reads TGTGCCAGCAGCCCATGGACAGGGGGGTATAATTCACCCCTCCACTTT.

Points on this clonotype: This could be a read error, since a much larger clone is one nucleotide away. CDR3 bases: TGTGCCAGCAGTAAAAAGATCTCTGGGGCCAACGTCCTGACTTTC. Translation: CASSKKISGANVLTF. The J gene is TRBJ2-6, the V gene TRBV12-3 or TRBV12-4, with D unresolved. The CDR3 is made up of 15 amino acids. Trimming removed 5 bases from V and 0 bases from J, with 8 bases in between.

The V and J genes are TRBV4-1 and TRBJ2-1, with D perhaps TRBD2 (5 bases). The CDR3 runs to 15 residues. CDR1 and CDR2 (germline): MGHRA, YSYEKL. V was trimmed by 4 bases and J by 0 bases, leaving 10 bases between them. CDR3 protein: CASSRGLGSYNEQFF. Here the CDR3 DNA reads TGCGCCAGCAGCCGAGGACTGGGCTCCTACAATGAGCAGTTCTTC.